These 20 T cell receptor beta chains were all obtained from the same sample, sequenced in a study of shared clonotypes between healthy human individuals. The assay was immunoSEQ multiplex PCR, and TCRdb's table has in-frame clones only and misses some. The sample lists about 1.1 million clones; approximately 75% were seen once. The sample comprised memory CD4+ T cells from PBMCs. As for subset: CD45RA-negative fraction. These receptors all stem from a man aged 18 to 30 in good health. Some clones in this sample may be carry-over from other donors' samples.

Comments on this clone: The sample holds other DNA sequences that translate to the same CDR3. This sequence joins TRBV6-6 and TRBJ1-2, with D tentatively TRBD1 (5 bases). The CDR3 sequence is 14 residues long. V dropped 0 bases and J dropped 2 bases, with 7 bases sitting between them. The germline gives CDR1 MNHNY, CDR2 SVGAGI (reference sequence). CDR3 region: CASSYSRGNYGYTF. CDR3 sequence (DNA): TGTGCCAGCAGTTACTCGAGGGGAAACTATGGCTACACCTTC.

The chain recombines TRBV7-3 with TRBJ2-3; 9 nucleotides match TRBD2. This CDR3 spans 17 amino acids. Germline loops: CDR1 SGHTA, CDR2 FQGTGA. Trimming took 5 bases from V and 2 from J; bases not matched to a gene: 11. The CDR3 sequence: CASSRAWGGRATDTQYF. The CDR3 DNA reads as TGTGCCAGCAGCCGGGCCTGGGGCGGGAGGGCCACAGATACGCAGTATTTT.

The chain uses TRBV6-6 and TRBJ2-1; tentatively, D is TRBD2 (6 bases). The CDR3 runs to 16 residues. V was trimmed by 2 bases and J by 4 bases, leaving 15 bases between them. The germline V gene has CDR1 MNHNY and CDR2 SVGAGI (reference sequence). CDR3 protein: CASSYHPGLGYNEQFF. The DNA for the CDR3 is TGTGCCAGCAGTTACCACCCGGGACTTGGATACAATGAGCAGTTCTTC.

The sample holds many counts of this clone. The chain carries TRBV11-2 and TRBJ2-1; D not certain. V was shortened by 0 bases and J by 3 bases, with 9 bases between the two germline ends. This CDR3 is 15 amino acids long. CDR1 is SGHAT, CDR2 FQNNGV, per germline. The CDR3 bases are TGTGCCAGCAGCTTAGAGGCCCTAGGCTACAATGAGCAGTTCTTC. This encodes CASSLEALGYNEQFF.

The J gene is TRBJ1-4, the V gene TRBV7-9; 11 bases agree with TRBD1. This CDR3 comprises 15 residues. The V gene end was trimmed by 4 bases and the J gene end by 2 bases; junction bases not matched to a gene: 0. The germline V gene encodes CDR1 SEHNR and CDR2 FQNEAQ (reference sequence). In DNA form, the CDR3 reads TGTGCCAGCAGCTGGGACAGGGGGACTAATGAAAAACTGTTTTTT. Its translation: CASSWDRGTNEKLFF.

This clone was seen repeatedly, ten times or more. The rearrangement uses TRBV7-2 and TRBJ1-2; D call uncertain. There are 12 residues in the CDR3. V was shortened by 5 bases and J by 7 bases, with 11 bases between the two germline ends. Germline V gene sequence: CDR1 SGHTA, CDR2 FQGNSA. The CDR3 loop is CASSLYRVGYTF. The CDR3 DNA sequence: TGTGCCAGCAGCCTCTATCGGGTTGGCTACACCTTC.

The rearrangement joins TRBV5-1 to TRBJ2-5; D is uncertain. In germline, CDR1 is SGHRS, CDR2 YFSETQ. The CDR3 runs to 14 residues. V lost 0 bases, J lost 0 bases, and 6 bases lay in between. This CDR3 reads CASSLDPHQETQYF. In DNA form, the CDR3 reads TGCGCCAGCAGCTTGGATCCACACCAAGAGACCCAGTACTTC.

The chain recombines TRBV18 with TRBJ2-1; 7 bases are a match to TRBD2. V was pared by 6 bases and J by 5 bases, with 13 bases of the junction left unmatched. The germline CDR1 and CDR2 sequences are KGHSH and LQKENI. This CDR3 region has 16 residues. For the CDR3, the DNA is TGTGCCAGCTCCCGAATTCTGGGAGGGTCCAACAATGAGCAGTTCTTC. Translation: CASSRILGGSNNEQFF.

This clone was observed a single time. The chain employs TRBV28 and TRBJ1-4, with TRBD1 matching 11 bases. The CDR3 sequence is 18 residues long. The V gene end was trimmed by 6 bases and the J gene end by 3 bases; junction bases not matched to a gene: 12. CDR1 is MDHEN, CDR2 SYDVKM, per germline. CDR3 amino acids: CASRVAAGQGVSNEKLFF. The CDR3 DNA reads as TGTGCCAGCAGAGTAGCGGCGGGACAGGGGGTTTCTAATGAAAAACTGTTTTTT.

This chain uses TRBV29-1 with TRBJ2-1; D might be TRBD2 (6 bases). V dropped 6 bases and J dropped 6 bases, with 15 bases sitting between them. The V gene's germline CDR1 is SQVTM and CDR2 ANQGSEA. This CDR3 comprises 13 residues. The CDR3 loop is CSVPGVTRNEQFF. CDR3 coding DNA: TGCAGCGTCCCGGGGGTAACCCGCAATGAGCAGTTCTTC.

Worth noting for this clone: A much more abundant neighbour one base away suggests this may be a read error. The conserved final phenylalanine or tryptophan is absent from the CDR3, which likely points to a read error. This CDR3 is CASSPDRNSYEQYL. CDR3 nucleotides: TGTGCCAGCAGCCCCGACAGGAACTCCTACGAGCAGTACCTC. The V and J genes are TRBV7-2 and TRBJ2-7; D is perhaps TRBD1 (6 bases). The CDR3 runs 14 residues. Germline V lookup: CDR1 SGHTA, CDR2 FQGNSA. The V and J ends lost 5 bases and 0 bases respectively, with 11 bases between them.

This clone occurred once. The J gene is TRBJ2-6, the V gene TRBV9, with 12 nucleotides matching TRBD1. V lost 4 bases to trimming and J lost 2 bases; unmatched junction nucleotides: 13. Germline loops: CDR1 SGDLS, CDR2 YYNGEE. This CDR3 is built from 20 residues. The CDR3 region is CASSPTGTGGNMAGANVLTF. The CDR3 nucleotides read TGTGCCAGCAGCCCCACTGGGACAGGGGGCAATATGGCTGGGGCCAACGTCCTGACTTTC.

This clone was detected once. The gene calls are TRBV2 and TRBJ2-7; D not certain. The CDR3 totals 14 residues. With 1 base removed from V and 2 bases from J, the gap between germline ends came to 9 bases. Looked up from germline, CDR1 is SNHLY and CDR2 is FYNNEI. CDR3 region: CASSEGVRAYEQYF. CDR3 coding DNA: TGTGCCAGCAGTGAAGGGGTCAGAGCCTACGAGCAGTACTTC.

This clone was counted once. This sequence joins TRBV6-5 and TRBJ2-7, with D possibly being TRBD1 (6 bases). Germline-derived CDR1 and CDR2 are MNHEY and SVGAGI. CDR3 size: 13 residues. V was cut by 3 bases and J by 3 bases, with 9 bases left in between. The chain's CDR3 is CASSYIQGYEQYF. In DNA form, the CDR3 reads TGTGCCAGCAGTTATATACAGGGCTACGAGCAGTACTTC.

The genes are TRBV30 and TRBJ1-4, with D perhaps TRBD1 (5 bases). Trimming left V 2 bases short and J 3 bases short, with 7 bases between. The CDR3 extends over 13 amino acids. From germline, CDR1 is GTSNPN and CDR2 SVGIG (reference sequence). The CDR3 region has the DNA TGTGCCTGGAGTTTAGGGGCTAATGAAAAACTGTTTTTT. It translates to CAWSLGANEKLFF.

The chain has TRBV19 and TRBJ2-1; D may match TRBD1 or TRBD2 (5 bases each). The CDR3 has 13 amino acids. With 1 base removed from V and 7 bases from J, the gap between germline ends came to 8 bases. Germline lookup yields CDR1 LNHDA and CDR2 SQIVND (reference sequence). As DNA, the CDR3 is TGTGCCAGTAGTATAGCATGGGGGAATGAGCAGTTCTTC. This translates into CASSIAWGNEQFF.

The rearrangement links TRBV28 to TRBJ2-1, with D perhaps matching TRBD2 (6 bases). The CDR3 extends over 15 amino acids. CDR1 and CDR2 from the germline V gene are MDHEN and SYDVKM. The ends were cut back, 10 bases at V and 6 bases at J, with 22 bases in the middle. DNA of the CDR3: TGTGCCATCCGAGGGGCGGGAAGCGCGTCCAATGAGCAGTTCTTC. The encoded protein is CAIRGAGSASNEQFF. Full variable domain (rest looked up from reference TRBV28 and TRBJ2-1): DVKVTQSSRYLVKRTGEKVFLECVQDMDHENMFWYRQDPGLGLRLIYFSYDVKMKEKGDIPEGYSVSREKKERFSLILESASTNQTSMYLCAIRGAGSASNEQFFGPGTRLTVL.

V is TRBV5-1 and J is TRBJ2-7, with D uncertain. V lost 0 bases and J 0 bases, leaving 13 bases between the germline ends. CDR3 size: 16 residues. The germline gives CDR1 SGHRS, CDR2 YFSETQ. The CDR3 bases are TGCGCCAGCAGCTTGGAGGTGGGCCAGAACTCCTACGAGCAGTACTTC. Translated: CASSLEVGQNSYEQYF.

The CDR3 reads CASSKQGPGPQHF. CDR3 in DNA: TGTGCCAGCAGTAAACAGGGGCCGGGGCCCCAGCATTTT. J is TRBJ1-5 and V is TRBV27, with 7 bases that match TRBD1. The CDR3 contains 13 residues. The germline V gene has CDR1 MNHEY and CDR2 SMNVEV (reference sequence). Losses at the gene ends were 5 bases for V and 9 bases for J; bases not matched to a gene: 7.

This clone was found a few times. This sequence joins TRBV15 and TRBJ2-1; no clear D. V was shortened by 4 bases and J by 3 bases, with 10 bases between the two germline ends. The germline V gene encodes CDR1 LNHNV and CDR2 YYDKDF (reference sequence). The CDR3 runs 14 residues. CDR3 in DNA: TGTGCCACCAGCATCGCGGACCGCTACAATGAGCAGTTCTTC. Protein sequence: CATSIADRYNEQFF.